This is a list of T cell receptor beta chains from one sample in a study of PD-1 blockade in classical Hodgkin lymphoma. Produced via immunoSEQ multiplex PCR; TCRdb's table is partial and in-frame only. The sample contains tens of thousands of clones, 78% of which appear only once. The specimen comprised peripheral blood mononuclear cells (PBMCs), sampled before the fourth cycle of nivolumab. The source is a human donor with classical Hodgkin lymphoma. The CDR3 runs from the conserved cysteine through the conserved F or W. D genes are given only for firm matches. Clone size, where shown, is once, few, many, or a class for clones that have expanded.

d_gene: -
j_gene: TRBJ2-2
abundance: -
v_gene: TRBV9
CDR3nt: TGTGCCAGCAGCGTAGGAGGCACCAACACCGGGGAGCTGTTTTTT
CDR3aa: CASSVGGTNTGELFF

d_gene: -
j_gene: TRBJ1-5
abundance: once
v_gene: TRBV7-8
CDR3nt: TGTGCCAGCACCCCCGGACGGATCACGGGGCCCCAGCATTTT
CDR3aa: CASTPGRITGPQHF

d_gene: -
j_gene: TRBJ1-4
abundance: -
v_gene: TRBV15
CDR3nt: TGTGCCACCAGCCGTGGATATAATGAAAAACTGTTTTTT
CDR3aa: CATSRGYNEKLFF

d_gene: -
j_gene: TRBJ1-6
abundance: -
v_gene: TRBV5-5
CDR3nt: TGTGCCGGTTCCCAGGGCCAGTATAATTCACCCCTCCACTTT
CDR3aa: CAGSQGQYNSPLHF

d_gene: -
j_gene: TRBJ2-5
abundance: -
v_gene: TRBV28
CDR3nt: TGTGCCAGCAGTTTAGAACAGACCCAGTACTTC
CDR3aa: CASSLEQTQYF

d_gene: -
j_gene: TRBJ1-1
abundance: few
v_gene: TRBV7-3
CDR3nt: TGTGCCAGCAGCCGACGACCAGGGTTCACTGAAGCTTTCTTT
CDR3aa: CASSRRPGFTEAFF

d_gene: TRBD1
j_gene: TRBJ1-1
abundance: -
v_gene: TRBV7-9
CDR3nt: TGTGCCAGCAGCTTCCAGGGGGCCACTGAAGCTTTCTTT
CDR3aa: CASSFQGATEAFF

d_gene: -
j_gene: TRBJ2-1
abundance: -
v_gene: TRBV11-2
CDR3nt: TGTGCCAGCAGCTTAGATTATTCACGGGACCTTTTTGTTGGGTACAATGAGCAGTTCTTC
CDR3aa: CASSLDYSRDLFVGYNEQFF

d_gene: -
j_gene: TRBJ1-1
abundance: -
v_gene: TRBV15
CDR3nt: TGTGCCACCAGCAGACCTTTAATAGGGAATCAAATAGAGTCTTTCTTT
CDR3aa: CATSRPLIGNQIESFF

d_gene: -
j_gene: TRBJ2-7
abundance: -
v_gene: TRBV4-3
CDR3nt: TGCGCCAGCAGCCAAGGGACATCATATCGCTACGAGCAGTACTTC
CDR3aa: CASSQGTSYRYEQYF

d_gene: -
j_gene: TRBJ2-7
abundance: -
v_gene: TRBV4-2
CDR3nt: TGTGCCAGCAGCCCCGGTTTAGGGAATTACGAGCAGTACTTC
CDR3aa: CASSPGLGNYEQYF

d_gene: TRBD1
j_gene: TRBJ2-7
abundance: -
v_gene: TRBV2
CDR3nt: TGTGCCAGCTCCGGGACAGGGGCCTACGAGCAGTACTTC
CDR3aa: CASSGTGAYEQYF

d_gene: -
j_gene: TRBJ1-5
abundance: -
v_gene: TRBV21-1
CDR3nt: TGTGCCAGCAGCAACCTGCCAGGCAATCAGCCCCAGCATTTT
CDR3aa: CASSNLPGNQPQHF

d_gene: -
j_gene: TRBJ2-3
abundance: medium-sized
v_gene: TRBV4-3
CDR3nt: TGCGCCAGCAGCCAAGGTCCGGCCCCTTGGGGCACAGATACGCAGTATTTT
CDR3aa: CASSQGPAPWGTDTQYF

d_gene: -
j_gene: TRBJ2-7
abundance: -
v_gene: TRBV6-5
CDR3nt: TGTGCCAGCAGTTACAACGGCCCCCCTTGGGAGCAGTACTTC
CDR3aa: CASSYNGPPWEQYF

d_gene: TRBD1
j_gene: TRBJ2-7
abundance: few
v_gene: TRBV6-1
CDR3nt: TGTGCCACCAACCGGGGACAGGGAACCTACGAGCAGTACTTC
CDR3aa: CATNRGQGTYEQYF

d_gene: -
j_gene: TRBJ2-7
abundance: -
v_gene: TRBV20-1
CDR3nt: TGCAGTGCTAGAGATCAAGTTGAGCAGTACTTC
CDR3aa: CSARDQVEQYF

d_gene: TRBD1
j_gene: TRBJ2-7
abundance: -
v_gene: TRBV19
CDR3nt: TGTGCCAGTAGTACCGGACAGGGTTACTACGAGCAGTACTTC
CDR3aa: CASSTGQGYYEQYF

d_gene: -
j_gene: TRBJ1-1
abundance: -
v_gene: TRBV5-6
CDR3nt: TGTGCCAGCAGCTTGGGGGGCTTAGGGAAGGACACTGAAGCTTTCTTT
CDR3aa: CASSLGGLGKDTEAFF

d_gene: -
j_gene: TRBJ1-5
abundance: few
v_gene: TRBV2
CDR3nt: TGTGCCAGCAGTAGGAGGGAAAACCAGCCCCAGCATTTT
CDR3aa: CASSRRENQPQHF

d_gene: -
j_gene: TRBJ1-1
abundance: -
v_gene: TRBV7-9
CDR3nt: TGTGCCAGCAGCTTCGAGGGCATAGTAACTGAAGCTTTCTTT
CDR3aa: CASSFEGIVTEAFF

d_gene: -
j_gene: TRBJ2-1
abundance: -
v_gene: TRBV11-3
CDR3nt: TGTGCCAGCAGCTTAACCAGGGGTGGCGATGAGCAGTTCTTC
CDR3aa: CASSLTRGGDEQFF

d_gene: -
j_gene: TRBJ1-6
abundance: -
v_gene: TRBV2
CDR3nt: TGTGCCAGCAGTGAAGCTGCTACCTATAATTCACCCCTCCACTTT
CDR3aa: CASSEAATYNSPLHF

d_gene: -
j_gene: TRBJ1-1
abundance: few
v_gene: TRBV28
CDR3nt: TGTGCCAGCAGTTCTCAACAGGGGAACACTGAAGCTTTCTTT
CDR3aa: CASSSQQGNTEAFF

d_gene: -
j_gene: TRBJ2-3
abundance: -
v_gene: TRBV4-3
CDR3nt: TGCGCCAGCAGCCTGGGGGATACGCAGTATTTT
CDR3aa: CASSLGDTQYF

d_gene: -
j_gene: TRBJ2-5
abundance: -
v_gene: TRBV9
CDR3nt: TGTGCCAGCAGCGTAGGGGGGAACCAAGAGACCCAGTACTTC
CDR3aa: CASSVGGNQETQYF

d_gene: TRBD2
j_gene: TRBJ2-1
abundance: -
v_gene: TRBV28
CDR3nt: TGTGCCAGCAGTCCCCCGGGACTAGCTTCCTACAATGAGCAGTTCTTC
CDR3aa: CASSPPGLASYNEQFF

d_gene: -
j_gene: TRBJ1-2
abundance: -
v_gene: TRBV6-6
CDR3nt: TGTGCCAGCAGTGACCGGGGAGACTATGGCTACGCCTTC
CDR3aa: CASSDRGDYGYAF

d_gene: -
j_gene: TRBJ1-3
abundance: -
v_gene: TRBV11-2
CDR3nt: TGTGCCAGCAGCTTAGAGGGGCGGAACACCATATATTTT
CDR3aa: CASSLEGRNTIYF

d_gene: TRBD1
j_gene: TRBJ2-2
abundance: -
v_gene: TRBV4-3
CDR3nt: TGCGCCAGCAGCCAGAAGATAGCCCAGGGGGCGGCGAACACCGGGGAGCTGTTTTTT
CDR3aa: CASSQKIAQGAANTGELFF

d_gene: -
j_gene: TRBJ2-5
abundance: -
v_gene: TRBV27
CDR3nt: TGTGCCAGCAGTTCTTGGCGGGGACAAGAGACCCAGTACTTC
CDR3aa: CASSSWRGQETQYF

d_gene: -
j_gene: TRBJ2-7
abundance: -
v_gene: TRBV6-1
CDR3nt: TGTGCCACCGCGCCAGGGCCCAGCTCCTACGAGCAGTACTTC
CDR3aa: CATAPGPSSYEQYF

d_gene: -
j_gene: TRBJ1-5
abundance: once
v_gene: TRBV5-6
CDR3nt: TGTGCCAGCAGCTTGTCGGGTTTCAATCAGCCCCAGCATTTT
CDR3aa: CASSLSGFNQPQHF

d_gene: -
j_gene: TRBJ1-1
abundance: -
v_gene: TRBV5-5
CDR3nt: TGTGCCAGCAGCTTCGAACGGGGAACCACTGAAGCTTTCTTT
CDR3aa: CASSFERGTTEAFF

d_gene: TRBD1
j_gene: TRBJ2-1
abundance: -
v_gene: TRBV4-2
CDR3nt: TGTGCCAGCAGCCATTGGACAGGGGGCAGTGAGCAGTTCTTC
CDR3aa: CASSHWTGGSEQFF

d_gene: -
j_gene: TRBJ2-7
abundance: many
v_gene: TRBV7-9
CDR3nt: TGTGCCAGCAGCTTAGTAGGAGAGCAGTACTTC
CDR3aa: CASSLVGEQYF

d_gene: -
j_gene: TRBJ1-1
abundance: once
v_gene: TRBV7-3
CDR3nt: TGTGCCAGCAGCTTAAGCCGTACCACTGAAGCTTTCTTT
CDR3aa: CASSLSRTTEAFF

d_gene: -
j_gene: TRBJ1-5
abundance: -
v_gene: TRBV19
CDR3nt: TGTGCCAGTAGACGGCCCGGGGCGAGCAATCAGCCCCAGCATTTT
CDR3aa: CASRRPGASNQPQHF

d_gene: TRBD2
j_gene: TRBJ2-5
abundance: -
v_gene: TRBV19
CDR3nt: TGTGCCAGTAGTACGACTAGCGGGGTTGGGGAGACCCAGTACTTC
CDR3aa: CASSTTSGVGETQYF

d_gene: TRBD1
j_gene: TRBJ2-1
abundance: -
v_gene: TRBV7-3
CDR3nt: TGTGCCAGCAGCTTCGAAAACAGGGGGGACCGTGAGCAGTTCTTC
CDR3aa: CASSFENRGDREQFF

d_gene: -
j_gene: TRBJ1-2
abundance: -
v_gene: TRBV6-5
CDR3nt: TGTGCCAGCAAGGGGAATAACTATGGCTACACCTTC
CDR3aa: CASKGNNYGYTF

d_gene: -
j_gene: TRBJ2-7
abundance: -
v_gene: TRBV11-2
CDR3nt: TGTGCCAGCAGGCCCGGGAGCGGGTCGTCCTACGAGCAGTACTTC
CDR3aa: CASRPGSGSSYEQYF

d_gene: -
j_gene: TRBJ2-7
abundance: -
v_gene: TRBV7-7
CDR3nt: TGTGCCAGCAGCCCCGGGACCGGTGTTGAGCAGTACTTC
CDR3aa: CASSPGTGVEQYF

d_gene: -
j_gene: TRBJ1-1
abundance: -
v_gene: TRBV6-5
CDR3nt: TGTGCCAGCAGTCGGCAGGAGTCTGGGTTGACTGAAGCTTTCTTT
CDR3aa: CASSRQESGLTEAFF

d_gene: -
j_gene: TRBJ1-2
abundance: -
v_gene: TRBV6-6
CDR3nt: TGTGCCAGCAGAAGGGCAGATCCTAACTATGGCTACACCTTC
CDR3aa: CASRRADPNYGYTF

d_gene: -
j_gene: TRBJ2-2
abundance: -
v_gene: TRBV10-3
CDR3nt: TGTGCCATCAGTGAGTCCGGGGAGCTGTTTTTT
CDR3aa: CAISESGELFF

d_gene: TRBD1
j_gene: TRBJ2-3
abundance: once
v_gene: TRBV4-3
CDR3nt: TGCGCCAGCAGCCAAGATACGATCGGGACAGGCCTGGGCGATACGCAGTATTTT
CDR3aa: CASSQDTIGTGLGDTQYF

d_gene: TRBD1
j_gene: TRBJ1-2
abundance: -
v_gene: TRBV7-9
CDR3nt: TGTGCCAGCAGCTTACAACAGGGGTTTGGAAACTATGGCTACACCTTC
CDR3aa: CASSLQQGFGNYGYTF

d_gene: -
j_gene: TRBJ1-1
abundance: -
v_gene: TRBV7-2
CDR3nt: TGTGCCAGCAGCTTCTCCGGGGGCATCAACACTGAAGCTTTCTTT
CDR3aa: CASSFSGGINTEAFF

d_gene: -
j_gene: TRBJ1-2
abundance: -
v_gene: TRBV29-1
CDR3nt: TGCAGCGTAGGAGCAGGGGCCTATGGCTACACCTTC
CDR3aa: CSVGAGAYGYTF

d_gene: -
j_gene: TRBJ2-6
abundance: -
v_gene: TRBV7-2
CDR3nt: TGTGCCAGCAGCTTAAGGCAGGGTGCTGGGGCCAACGTCCTGACTTTC
CDR3aa: CASSLRQGAGANVLTF

d_gene: TRBD1
j_gene: TRBJ1-1
abundance: -
v_gene: TRBV6-5
CDR3nt: TGTGCCAGCAGTACGGGACAGCTTGAAGCTTTCTTT
CDR3aa: CASSTGQLEAFF

d_gene: TRBD1
j_gene: TRBJ1-1
abundance: -
v_gene: TRBV10-3
CDR3nt: TGTGCCATCAGTGTGAGGGCAGGGGGGATGAACACTGAAGCTTTCTTT
CDR3aa: CAISVRAGGMNTEAFF

d_gene: TRBD1
j_gene: TRBJ2-5
abundance: -
v_gene: TRBV5-4
CDR3nt: TGTGCCAGCAGCTTCGGGACAGGGCTGGGGACCCAGTACTTC
CDR3aa: CASSFGTGLGTQYF

d_gene: -
j_gene: TRBJ2-5
abundance: few
v_gene: TRBV7-8
CDR3nt: TGTGCCAGCAGCCCTGGGGGGCCGAGGGAGACCCAGTACTTC
CDR3aa: CASSPGGPRETQYF

d_gene: -
j_gene: TRBJ2-7
abundance: -
v_gene: TRBV15
CDR3nt: TGTGCCACCAGCAGAGATATAGGTTCCTACGAGCAGTACTTC
CDR3aa: CATSRDIGSYEQYF

d_gene: -
j_gene: TRBJ1-4
abundance: -
v_gene: TRBV14
CDR3nt: TGTGCCAGCAGCCCGGTCTCCGGGGAAAAACTGTTTTTT
CDR3aa: CASSPVSGEKLFF

d_gene: TRBD1
j_gene: TRBJ1-1
abundance: few
v_gene: TRBV30
CDR3nt: TGTGCCTGGAGTGTGGGACAGACGAACACTGAAGCTTTCTTT
CDR3aa: CAWSVGQTNTEAFF

d_gene: -
j_gene: TRBJ2-1
abundance: once
v_gene: TRBV11-2
CDR3nt: TGTGCCAGCAGCTTAGATCTTGGCCAGGGAGTAAATGAGCAGTTCTTC
CDR3aa: CASSLDLGQGVNEQFF

d_gene: TRBD1
j_gene: TRBJ1-4
abundance: -
v_gene: TRBV7-9
CDR3nt: TGTGCCAGCAGCCTCCGACAGGGAGACGGAAAACTGTTTTTT
CDR3aa: CASSLRQGDGKLFF